Detailed here is one T cell receptor (beta chain). This receptor's antigen is unknown. The sample holds no much larger clone one base away, and base qualities are not on file. The cohort was made up of approximately 700 healthy bone marrow donors. Cohort members were all nominally healthy when sampled, although unrecorded immune exposures were likely present. The donor was CMV seronegative and belonged to the group of approximately 320 seronegative cohort members. Each donor provided a peripheral blood sample, and peripheral blood mononuclear cells were used for TCR beta sequencing. Genomic DNA was extracted from the blood cell samples with the Qiagen DNeasy Blood Extraction Kit. The entry originates in a study of cytomegalovirus exposure and HLA in healthy donors (dated by TCRdb to about 2017). With respect to the entire study: According to an earlier analysis of 450 to 650 of the donors, roughly 180 million T cells yielded over 100 million unique TCR beta sequences and 276 Gb of sequence data. Every repertoire in the discovery cohort had been generated on one and the same sequencing platform. The later analysis used no new phenotypic data to find candidate immune exposures, relying instead on TCR beta sequences and their occurrence across donors. Because of strong linkage in the cohort, roughly 5 DR-DQ haplotypes were treated as single units for association and clustering. A separate validation cohort of approximately 130 different subjects was used in addition to the roughly 700-subject first cohort. HLA typing included class I and class II loci at four-digit resolution. To predict cytomegalovirus infection status, the study combined high-throughput TCR immunosequencing, statistical association of individual TCRs with disease status, and machine learning. A later genetic analysis took genome-wide SNP genotypes for about 55% of the 666 donors and used that subset as a discovery cohort. Among some 410 genotyped donors of the cohort, an average of around 240,000 unique TCR beta nucleotide sequences were sequenced per donor, 15% to 20% of them non-productive. Of the 300 to 400 genotyped donors, approximately 80% fell in the genetic ancestry cluster associated with self-reported Caucasian donors. In a later analysis, previously published TCR beta repertoires from 666 donors were re-analyzed and high-resolution HLA genotyping was added so that TCR occurrence patterns could be studied. An earlier analysis of 450 to 750 of the donors used high-throughput TCR beta sequencing to judge whether each TCR beta V gene segment behaved as functional or pseudogenic. Donor age, sex, ethnicity and CMV serostatus were collected together with the repertoire data. The study profiled the T cell repertoires of more than 500 subjects by immunosequencing and related them to cytomegalovirus serostatus. The number of donors typed differed by locus, with 629-630 for A, B, C, DRB1 and DQB1, 522 for DQA1, under 610 for DPA1, and around 460 for DPB1. The study aimed to test whether signatures of past pathogen exposure could be identified by cataloging public T cell receptors. About 300 gigabases of sequencing data and approximately 93 million unique TCR sequences were included in an early release covering 550 to 650 HLA-typed donors. Overall results and qualifications from the work: Linkage disequilibrium might explain the correlated functional status among segregating V segments, but an unknown experimental factor could not be excluded. In a later analysis, HLA-associated TCR beta chains showed more clonal expansion and lower generation probabilities than non-associated chains that were equally common. In a later analysis, most CMV-associated TCR beta chains were found to appear HLA-restricted, with HLA associations seemingly driven largely by CMV exposure. A total of 150 to 200 TCR beta chains were listed by the study as associated with cytomegalovirus. Presence/absence analyses assumed roughly uniform sequencing depth across donors, an assumption that may not hold. A group of highly shared sequence variants was considered likely to be a technical artifact of the sequencing pipeline. A few of the identified cytomegalovirus-associated TCR beta chains were confirmed in vitro to be specific for cytomegalovirus antigens. Because counts were too low, around 18 rarely observed V segments, including chromosome 9 orphons, were left out of the earlier analysis of 587 of the donors. A further reported finding was that TCR beta sequences accurately predicted the HLA-A and HLA-B alleles for most subjects in the first cohort. In a later analysis, around 17,000 TCR beta sequences were associated with specific HLA alleles at a false discovery rate of 0.05. Some IMGT-functional V segments, including TRBV6-2 and TRBV6-3, could not be told apart with the 87-base-pair reads, so those segments were excluded. A later analysis found that TCR association rates varied across HLA loci, with DRB1 alleles showing the most associated TCRs and HLA-C alleles the fewest. A later genetic analysis reported fewer N-insertions in productive TCRs among donors in an Asian-associated ancestry cluster than the roughly 650-donor mean. CMV serostatus was the only immune exposure information available for the cohort. Cytomegalovirus status was reported to be diagnosed by the classifier with high specificity and sensitivity in both the original and validation cohorts. An association between a missense DCLRE1C variant and V-gene and J-gene trimming of TCR beta chains was found in a later genetic analysis and replicated in an independent cohort. Most TCR sequences were seen in very few donors, while some public TCRs were found in many individuals. This cohort had only TCR beta chains sequenced, and the lack of alpha or paired-chain data limited which features could be detected. Because some donors lacked HLA typing at each locus, the association tests relied only on the typed subset. In an earlier analysis of around 600 of the donors, most TCR beta V segments were observed in productive rearrangements about 90% or about 30% of the time, broadly matching IMGT annotations. Strong co-occurrence of HLA alleles, especially DR and DQ, made assigning TCR associations to individual alleles difficult. The authors suggested that the approach could potentially be generalized to other disease states and immunological phenotypes. In a later analysis, several top co-occurrence clusters were reported to appear linked to parvovirus B19, influenza, CMV and Epstein-Barr virus.

Sequences SGHRS (CDR1) and YFSETQ (CDR2) are obtained from the germline V gene. V trim: 4 bases; J trim: 5 bases; unmatched bases: 6. Including cysteine and phenylalanine, the CDR3 has 14 amino acids. CDR3 DNA only is kept here, 42 bases in frame from base 1. Receptor libraries were prepared by the immunoSEQ multiplex PCR assay. A mixture of 60 forward primers for TCR Vbeta segments and 13 reverse primers for TCR Jbeta segments was used in the multiplex PCR. Amplification of the CDR3 region of rearranged TCR beta genes was performed with a multiplex PCR assay on genomic DNA. Amplified TCR beta libraries were sequenced as 87-base-pair reads on the Illumina HiSeq System. In the source study's methods: Across the 640 or so repertoires, a later analysis counted about 81 million unique TCR beta chains, 9.5 million to 13 million of which were shared by at least two donors. A nearest-neighbor algorithm error-corrected the raw reads and collapsed the reads into unique sequences, merging closely related sequences to remove PCR and sequencing errors. To assign V, D and J gene segments, CDR3 sequences were aligned to IMGT reference sequences. For a sequence to be retained, a match of at least six nucleotides to both a V gene segment and a J gene segment was required. Rearrangements were called productive when the CDR3 lacked stop codons and stayed in frame with V and J; all others were non-productive. Following IMGT convention, CDR3 was defined as the stretch from the second conserved V-encoded cysteine up to the conserved J-encoded phenylalanine. The earlier analysis of 550 to 650 of the donors excluded any sequence lacking an unambiguous match to a single V gene segment. An earlier analysis of some 500 of the donors classified V segments as functional when productive rearrangements were above 56.7% and as segregating when the standard deviation between donors was above 5%. A statistical classification framework was built for diagnosing cytomegalovirus status from the catalog of TCR beta chain sequences. In a later analysis, V and J genes were assigned by comparing TCR nucleotide sequences against IMGT/GENE-DB human TR gene sequences. In a later analysis, CDR3 sequences and most-parsimonious VDJ recombination scenarios were assigned using the TCRdist pipeline. In a later analysis, every TCR beta chain was defined by the combination of its CDR3 amino acid sequence and its V-gene family, and reads without a unique V-gene family were dropped. As a way to deal with suspected cross-contamination and a sequencing artifact, a later analysis dropped approximately 590 nucleotide sequences that were highly shared and had low generation probability. In a later analysis, a clonal expansion index for each public chain was calculated from normalized within-repertoire ranks of inferred template counts. A later analysis computed generation probabilities with a VDJ recombination model fitted to out-of-frame rearrangements, and checked the results against IGoR. Hypergeometric tests were used in a later analysis to score TCR-TCR, TCR-HLA and TCR-CMV co-occurrence, with a repertoire-size bias correction applied to the TCR pairs. False discovery rates were estimated in a later analysis by permuting HLA or CMV assignments 20 times. In a later analysis, co-occurring TCRs were grouped with DBSCAN, and TCRdist sequence similarity was added when clustering was performed within HLA-allele-positive subsets. For co-occurrence clustering, repertoires with fewer than 30,000 or more than 120,000 public chains were excluded, along with about five repertoires with anomalous nucleotide sharing. Drawn from immuneACCESS, this table holds only the in-frame rearrangements with V and J called that TCRdb kept. Clones are partly lost; checked studies trace under half to an unresolved V gene and leave the rest unexplained. V and J calls and clone size are given by that table; D and trimming were obtained from the DNA. The sample table records around 150,000 clones; approximately 73% of these occur just once. Roughly 1.4% of the sample is taken by the ten largest.

The V and J segments used are TRBV5-1 and TRBJ2-1, with 7 central nucleotides matching TRBD2. Sample: PBMCs. This sequence was found in a man aged 50-59 years in good health and CMV-seronegative. The CDR3 amino acid sequence is: CASSRGVNDNEQFF. The DNA sequence is TGCGCCAGCAGCCGGGGGGTAAATGACAATGAGCAGTTCTTC. Supplemented by the reference TRBV5-1 and TRBJ2-1 proteins around the CDR3, the complete variable domain is KAGVTQTPRYLIKTRGQQVTLSCSPISGHRSVSWYQQTPGQGLQFLFEYFSETQRNKGNFPGRFSGRQFSNSRSEMNVSTLELGDSALYLCASSRGVNDNEQFFGPGTRLTVL.